A single T cell receptor (beta chain) is shown here with its context. Its antigen is as yet unknown. These data come from a study of OX40 agonist ivuxolimab in advanced cancers. Across the study: Of the participants, 40% to 50% had some prior anti-PD-1, anti-PD-L1 or anti-CTLA-4 therapy, which was allowed.

Study results and limitations: The antigen specificity of the peripheral T cells (those that were expanded) was not determined. Low normalized T-cell clonal expansion was also seen in some nonresponders.

Germline CDR1 SGDLS, CDR2 YYNGEE. The CDR3 sequence is 18 residues long. V lost 4 bases to trimming and J lost 1 base; unmatched junction nucleotides: 5. Assay: immunoSEQ multiplex PCR; the TCRdb copy retains only in-frame clones and omits some. The table includes 77,000 or so clones, about nine tenths detected once. It was autoimmune disease history or systemic immunosuppression that excluded patients. This sample comprised CD4+ or CD8+ T cells sorted from blood, obtained in a trial of the OX40 agonist ivuxolimab. The receptor was derived from an adult with an advanced solid tumor such as melanoma, head and neck, liver or kidney cancer. The J gene is TRBJ2-1, the V gene TRBV9; 16 nucleotides align to TRBD2. CDR3 sequence reads: CASSPGTSGGASYNEQFF. The CDR3 DNA reads TGTGCCAGCAGCCCCGGGACTAGCGGGGGGGCATCCTACAATGAGCAGTTCTTC.